The T cell receptor (beta chain) described here comes from a study of shared clonotypes between healthy human individuals. Study as a whole: Donors, aged 18 to 49, were a couple of women and three men.

Genomic DNA, for the unsorted samples, came from some 100 million PBMCs. Germline lookup yields CDR1 GTSNPN and CDR2 SVGIG (reference sequence). The V and J ends lost 5 bases and 6 bases, in that order; junction bases with no gene match: 3. This CDR3 is 13 amino acids long. A deep-level run was used for the assay. Every subset had its genomic DNA shared out evenly among several immunoSEQ plates. The method was immunoSEQ multiplex PCR; TCRdb's version includes in-frame clones alone and lacks a portion of them. This sample carries around 530,000 clones, around three quarters of them seen once, and the ten largest clones take around 11%.

This sequence joins TRBV30 and TRBJ2-2; 10 bases agree with TRBD1. This sequence originates from a woman aged 35 to 49 in good health. Some clones in this sample may be carry-over from other donors' samples. Sequencing used PBMCs. The CDR3 DNA sequence: TGTGCCTGGCGGACAGGGGGTGCCGGGGAGCTGTTTTTT. Translated, it gives CAWRTGGAGELFF.